The 30 T cell receptor beta chains in this list originate from one sample, sequenced in a study of cytomegalovirus exposure and HLA in healthy donors. It was with 60 Vbeta and 13 Jbeta primers that the PCR ran. The method was immunoSEQ multiplex PCR; TCRdb's version includes in-frame clones alone and lacks a portion of them. The data contain some 80,000 clones, roughly four fifths of them seen just once; the ten biggest clones take up around an eighth. Material: PBMCs. The receptor source for this set is a human donor in good health.

The J gene is TRBJ2-1, the V gene TRBV14; D is possibly TRBD1 (5 bases). This CDR3 is 13 amino acids long. Trimming left V 1 base short and J 9 bases short, with 10 bases between. The V gene's germline CDR1 is SGHDN and CDR2 FVKESK. The CDR3 loop is CASSQGQLPEQFF. CDR3 nucleotide sequence: TGTGCCAGCAGCCAAGGACAGCTCCCTGAGCAGTTCTTC.

The chain couples TRBV5-6 to TRBJ1-2; D call uncertain. The V end lost 1 base, the J end lost 2 bases, and 9 bases lay between the germline ends. In germline, CDR1 is SGHDT, CDR2 YYEEEE. This CDR3 has 14 amino acids. CDR3 protein: CASSLYRVNYGYTF. The CDR3 region has the DNA TGTGCCAGCAGCTTGTACCGGGTGAACTATGGCTACACCTTC.

This clone turned up a few times. The gene calls are TRBV5-6 and TRBJ2-7; a weak D match, TRBD1 (8 bases). V was clipped by 3 bases and J by 4 bases, with 17 bases between them. Germline V CDR1 and CDR2: SGHDT, YYEEEE. The CDR3 consists of 15 residues. This CDR3 reads CASSYRGTGGYEQYF. CDR3 nucleotide sequence: TGTGCCAGCAGCTACAGGGGGACCGGGGGGTACGAGCAGTACTTC.

Note on this clone: The junction departs from the called germline gene at one end, perhaps through a read error. The chain uses TRBV6-5 and TRBJ1-2, with D maybe TRBD1 (5 bases). This CDR3 region has 13 residues. Germline CDR1 is MNHEY and CDR2 is SVGAGI. In DNA form, the CDR3 reads TGTGCCAGCAGTTACTCGAAGCAGGGTGGCTACCCCTTC. Protein: CASSYSKQGGYPF.

This clone was found many times. The rearrangement links TRBV4-2 to TRBJ1-5; tentative D call: TRBD1 (6 bases). V was trimmed by 3 bases and J by 4 bases, leaving 13 bases between them. The germline gives CDR1 LGHNA, CDR2 YNFKEQ. CDR3 length equals 15 residues. CDR3 bases: TGTGCCAGCAGCCAGGAGGACAGAGGGAATCAGCCCCAGCATTTT. Protein product: CASSQEDRGNQPQHF.

The chain combines TRBV7-2 with TRBJ1-1; D possibly corresponds to TRBD1 (5 bases). Trimming pared 0 bases from V and 9 bases from J, leaving 20 bases between. This CDR3 is 16 amino acids long. Germline values: CDR1 SGHTA, CDR2 FQGNSA. In nucleotides, the CDR3 is TGTGCCAGCAGCTTAGCAGCCAGGGTGCCGGAATTAAAAGCTTTCTTT. This encodes CASSLAARVPELKAFF.

This clone was picked up one time. This chain uses TRBV7-4 with TRBJ1-1; D unclear. V was trimmed by 6 bases and J by 7 bases, leaving 15 bases between them. Germline CDR1 reads SGHVT; CDR2 reads SQSDAQ. The CDR3 has 13 residues. CDR3 DNA sequence: TGTGCCAGCAGTCCTGACAAAGTGGTTGAAGCTTTCTTT. Translating gives CASSPDKVVEAFF.

The chain couples TRBV2 to TRBJ2-2; tentatively, D is TRBD2 (6 bases). The CDR3 covers 13 residues. Trimming took off 6 bases at V and 7 bases at J, with 12 bases between the two ends. Germline assignment: CDR1 SNHLY and CDR2 FYNNEI. CDR3 bases: TGTGCCAGCAGGGTACTAGCCAGCGGGGAGCTGTTTTTT. Protein product: CASRVLASGELFF.

This CDR3 reads CASSERVGELFF. In DNA, the CDR3 is TGCGCCAGCAGTGAACGCGTCGGGGAGCTGTTTTTT. This rearrangement joins TRBV10-2 to TRBJ2-2; D unresolved. Germline loops: CDR1 WSHSY, CDR2 SAAADI. The CDR3 contains 12 residues. V lost 3 bases and J 7 bases, leaving 6 bases between the germline ends.

The chain is built from TRBV2 and TRBJ1-5; D is unclear. The CDR3 is made up of 12 amino acids. In germline, CDR1 is SNHLY, CDR2 FYNNEI. Trimming left V 4 bases short and J 7 bases short, with 8 bases between. The CDR3 protein is CASSAYGQPQHF. CDR3 DNA sequence: TGTGCCAGCAGTGCGTATGGCCAGCCCCAGCATTTT.

This chain joins TRBV19 and TRBJ2-3; the match to TRBD1 covers 10 bases. Germline trimming cut 7 bases from V and 3 bases from J; bases unmatched to any gene: 4. Germline CDR1 is LNHDA and CDR2 is SQIVND (reference sequence). The CDR3 consists of 14 residues. The CDR3 region is CASNQGQGTDTQYF. Written as DNA, the CDR3 is TGTGCCAGTAACCAGGGACAGGGGACAGATACGCAGTATTTT. Complete variable domain (other parts from reference TRBV19 and TRBJ2-3): DGGITQSPKYLFRKEGQNVTLSCEQNLNHDAMYWYRQDPGQGLRLIYYSQIVNDFQKGDIAEGYSVSREKKESFPLTVTSAQKNPTAFYLCASNQGQGTDTQYFGPGTRLTVL.

The chain uses TRBV7-6 and TRBJ2-7; maybe TRBD2 (6 bases). Germline V gene lookup returns CDR1 SGHVS and CDR2 FNYEAQ. Trimming removed 6 bases from V and 6 bases from J, with 15 bases in between. The CDR3 length is 13 residues. The CDR3, as DNA: TGTGCCAGCAGTCCCGGGGGAGTGGGCGAGCAGTACTTC. Amino acid sequence: CASSPGGVGEQYF.

The chain is built from TRBV29-1 and TRBJ2-1; weak D call: TRBD1 (6 bases). The CDR3 runs 15 residues. V dropped 3 bases and J dropped 9 bases, with 21 bases sitting between them. Germline V gene sequence: CDR1 SQVTM, CDR2 ANQGSEA. The CDR3 DNA is TGCAGCGTTGATCTACAGGGTTTCCTAGGCGGTGAGCAGTTCTTC. This gives the protein CSVDLQGFLGGEQFF.

This clone was recorded only once. This chain connects TRBV4-1 to TRBJ1-1; no firm D call. CDR1 MGHRA and CDR2 YSYEKL come from the germline V gene. V lost 8 bases and J 1 base, leaving 8 bases between the germline ends. The CDR3 spans 12 residues. The CDR3 DNA follows: TGCGCCAGCCTCTCAGGGAACACTGAAGCTTTCTTT. It codes for CASLSGNTEAFF.

This chain uses TRBV6-5 with TRBJ1-6; D might be TRBD1 (5 bases). Between the trimmed V and J ends, which lost 9 bases and 12 bases, there was a span of 18 bases. The CDR3 contains 13 residues. The germline V gene encodes CDR1 MNHEY and CDR2 SVGAGI. The CDR3 reads CASKEQDGVPLHF. The CDR3 DNA is TGTGCCAGTAAGGAACAGGACGGTGTACCCCTCCACTTT.

V gene TRBV6-5 combines with J gene TRBJ2-1; no clear D. This CDR3 contains 15 residues. V was shortened by 1 base and J by 2 bases, with 9 bases between the two germline ends. Germline loops: CDR1 MNHEY, CDR2 SVGAGI. In nucleotides, the CDR3 is TGTGCCAGCAGTTACTTGGCAAGTCCCTACAATGAGCAGTTCTTC. Its translation is CASSYLASPYNEQFF.

The V gene is TRBV7-9, the J gene TRBJ2-1; D is perhaps TRBD2 (5 bases). V was clipped by 5 bases and J by 5 bases, with 10 bases between them. Germline V gene sequence: CDR1 SEHNR, CDR2 FQNEAQ (reference sequence). This CDR3 comprises 13 residues. DNA of the CDR3: TGTGCCAGCAGCCCGGACGGGGACAATGAGCAGTTCTTC. Encoded protein: CASSPDGDNEQFF.

With respect to this clone: One junction end disagrees with the germline gene, perhaps due to a read error. The V call is TRBV29-1, the J call TRBJ1-2; tentatively, D is TRBD1 (6 bases). The CDR3 totals 13 residues. Germline V gene lookup returns CDR1 SQVTM and CDR2 ANQGSEA. In DNA form, the CDR3 reads TGCAGCGTTGAGGTATACGGGCATGGGGGCTACCCCTTC. Its protein product is CSVEVYGHGGYPF.

The chain uses TRBV19 and TRBJ2-7; D is unclear. V lost 2 bases, J lost 6 bases, and 11 bases lay in between. The length of the CDR3 is 13 residues. Germline values: CDR1 LNHDA, CDR2 SQIVND (reference sequence). The CDR3 reads CASSITRRSEQYF. The CDR3 DNA follows: TGTGCCAGTAGTATAACCCGCCGCAGCGAGCAGTACTTC. The whole variable domain, remainder taken from reference TRBV19 and TRBJ2-7, is DGGITQSPKYLFRKEGQNVTLSCEQNLNHDAMYWYRQDPGQGLRLIYYSQIVNDFQKGDIAEGYSVSREKKESFPLTVTSAQKNPTAFYLCASSITRRSEQYFGPGTRLTVT.

The chain couples TRBV7-2 to TRBJ2-7; no clear D. The V gene lost 5 bases and the J gene lost 9 bases, with 17 bases spanning the gap. There are 13 residues in the CDR3. The V gene's germline CDR1 is SGHTA and CDR2 FQGNSA. This CDR3 reads CASSPPNGAMQYF. In DNA, the CDR3 is TGTGCCAGCAGCCCCCCCAATGGTGCGATGCAGTACTTC. Complete variable domain (other parts from reference TRBV7-2 and TRBJ2-7): GAGVSQSPSNKVTEKGKDVELRCDPISGHTALYWYRQSLGQGLEFLIYFQGNSAPDKSGLPSDRFSAERTGGSVSTLTIQRTQQEDSAVYLCASSPPNGAMQYFGPGTRLTVT.

On this clone: Germline and junction disagree at one end, which may indicate a read error. This chain connects TRBV15 to TRBJ1-2; maybe TRBD1 (6 bases). The CDR3 is 14 residues long. Germline V lookup: CDR1 LNHNV, CDR2 YYDKDF (reference sequence). The CDR3 region is CATSRGDQGNGYPF. CDR3 DNA sequence: TGTGCCACCAGCCGAGGGGATCAGGGGAATGGCTACCCCTTC.

This rearrangement joins TRBV6-1 to TRBJ2-2; weak D call: TRBD2 (5 bases). With 8 bases removed from V and 6 bases from J, the gap between germline ends came to 16 bases. The CDR3 runs to 14 residues. Germline V gives CDR1 MNHNS, CDR2 SASEGT. The CDR3 region has the DNA TGTGCCAGCTTCGGGAATTGGGCGTCCGGGGAGCTGTTTTTT. It codes for CASFGNWASGELFF.

In DNA form, the CDR3 reads TGTGCCAGCAGTGAAGATATTGGCTACACCTTC. Residues: CASSEDIGYTF. The chain is built from TRBV6-1 and TRBJ1-2; D remains ambiguous. The CDR3 contains 11 residues. The V and J ends lost 1 base and 7 bases respectively, with 4 bases between them. In germline, CDR1 is MNHNS, CDR2 SASEGT.

A remark on this clone: The junction departs from germline at one end; a sequencing error may be responsible. J is TRBJ1-2 and V is TRBV5-6; D gene uncertain. The germline V gene has CDR1 SGHDT and CDR2 YYEEEE. The CDR3 contains 13 residues. For the CDR3, the DNA is TGTGCCAGCAGCTTGAATGCGGCCTATGGCTACCCCTTC. It is translated as CASSLNAAYGYPF. Full variable domain (rest looked up from reference TRBV5-6 and TRBJ1-2): DAGVTQSPTHLIKTRGQQVTLRCSPKSGHDTVSWYQQALGQGPQFIFQYYEEEERQRGNFPDRFSGHQFPNYSSELNVNALLLGDSALYLCASSLNAAYGYPFGSGTRLTVV.

The chain has TRBV2 and TRBJ1-1, with 7 bases lining up with TRBD1. The CDR3 runs 12 residues. Germline CDR1 is SNHLY and CDR2 is FYNNEI. With 8 bases clipped from V and 8 bases from J, the junction kept 8 bases outside the gene matches. As DNA, the CDR3 is TGTGCCAGCCTTACGACAGGGTCAGAAGCTTTCTTT. It is translated as CASLTTGSEAFF. The variable domain in full, completed from reference TRBV2 and TRBJ1-1, reads EPEVTQTPSHQVTQMGQEVILRCVPISNHLYFYWYRQILGQKVEFLVSFYNNEISEKSEIFDDQFSVERPDGSNFTLKIRSTKLEDSAMYFCASLTTGSEAFFGQGTRLTVV.

The chain recombines TRBV7-9 with TRBJ2-1; D is unclear. There are 13 residues in the CDR3. Germline V CDR1 and CDR2: SEHNR, FQNEAQ (reference sequence). Deletions cut 0 bases from V and 5 bases from J, with 5 bases between. The CDR3 coding sequence is TGTGCCAGCAGCTTAGCGGCAAACAATGAGCAGTTCTTC. Translating it yields CASSLAANNEQFF.

The chain employs TRBV7-9 and TRBJ1-1; tentative D call: TRBD1 (5 bases). The CDR3 spans 14 residues. V was pared by 5 bases and J by 6 bases, with 16 bases between. CDR1 is SEHNR and CDR2 is FQNEAQ in the germline V gene (reference sequence). In DNA form, the CDR3 reads TGTGCCAGCAGCGCACGGGACGGAGGGTCTGAAGCTTTCTTT. This gives the protein CASSARDGGSEAFF.

The CDR3 here is CASSSSSGGAREQYF. As DNA, the CDR3 is TGCGCCAGCAGCTCCTCTAGCGGGGGGGCCCGGGAGCAGTACTTC. This chain uses TRBV5-1 with TRBJ2-7; TRBD2 matches at 12 bases. Germline V gives CDR1 SGHRS, CDR2 YFSETQ. Losses at the gene ends were 3 bases for V and 7 bases for J; bases not matched to a gene: 8. The CDR3 loop spans 15 amino acids.

This clone turned up a few times. The rearrangement links TRBV5-1 to TRBJ1-4; D not resolved. V lost 4 bases and J lost 7, with 17 bases in between. CDR3 length: 15 amino acids. CDR1 SGHRS and CDR2 YFSETQ come from the germline V gene. The CDR3 bases are TGCGCCAGCAGCCCGCCAGAGGATTCCGGTGAAAAACTGTTTTTT. It translates to CASSPPEDSGEKLFF.

V is TRBV7-9 and J is TRBJ1-4; 8 bases line up with TRBD1. The CDR3 loop spans 15 amino acids. The germline V gene has CDR1 SEHNR and CDR2 FQNEAQ (reference sequence). V lost 2 bases and J lost 8; bases outside the gene matches: 7. In nucleotides, the CDR3 is TGTGCCAGCAGCTTACTGGACAGGGCGCGGGAAAAACTGTTTTTT. This sequence encodes CASSLLDRAREKLFF.